A selection of T cell receptor beta chains follows, all from one sample in a study of T cells in Graves' hyperthyroidism and ophthalmopathy. Each CDR3 protein is one row after TCRdb ran MiXCR on the multiplex PCR reads. The sample contains nearly 750,000 distinct CDR3 sequences, just over 35% of which appear only once. The sequencing sample was made of blood. The receptors were gathered from a woman aged 40 to 50 with Graves' hyperthyroidism. Both conserved end residues are part of each CDR3. Fields, in order: J gene, D gene, clone size, V gene, CDR3 DNA, CDR3 protein. The D gene is left open where the match is weak. Size is omitted from some rows. Given values are once, few, many or a class for expanded clones.

J: TRBJ2-7
D: NA
size: many
V: TRBV5-1
DNA: TGCGCCAGCAGCCCCGGACTTCGGTACGAGCAGTACTTC
CDR3: CASSPGLRYEQYF

J: TRBJ1-4
D: NA
size: NA
V: TRBV7-2
DNA: TGTGCCAGCAGCCTGCGGGGACCCGGTAATGAAAAACTGTTTTTT
CDR3: CASSLRGPGNEKLFF

J: TRBJ1-6
D: TRBD1
size: many
V: TRBV5-1
DNA: TGCGCCAGCAGCCCGGGACAGGTAAAGTCACCCCTCCACTTT
CDR3: CASSPGQVKSPLHF

J: TRBJ2-7
D: TRBD1
size: few
V: TRBV28
DNA: TGTGCCAGCAGTACTCGGGGACGGACAGGAAGCTCCTACGAGCAGTACTTC
CDR3: CASSTRGRTGSSYEQYF

J: TRBJ1-1
D: TRBD1
size: few
V: TRBV12-3/TRBV12-4
DNA: TGTGCCAGCAGTTCCGCGGACAGGCCAAACACTGAAGCTTTCTTT
CDR3: CASSSADRPNTEAFF

J: TRBJ2-7
D: TRBD2
size: NA
V: TRBV5-1
DNA: TGCGCCAGCAGCGTCCCACTAGCGGACCCCTACGAGCAGTACTTC
CDR3: CASSVPLADPYEQYF

J: TRBJ2-3
D: NA
size: NA
V: TRBV7-2
DNA: TGTGCCATCAACCCGGGCACAGATACGCAGTATTTT
CDR3: CAINPGTDTQYF

J: TRBJ1-1
D: NA
size: NA
V: TRBV4-1
DNA: TGCGCCAGCAGCTCATCACCCCAGGGGTTGAACACTGAAGCTTTCTTT
CDR3: CASSSSPQGLNTEAFF

J: TRBJ1-2
D: NA
size: NA
V: TRBV19
DNA: TGTGCCAGTAGTATAGGGGAGAGGGCAACCTATGGCTACACCTTC
CDR3: CASSIGERATYGYTF

J: TRBJ1-2
D: NA
size: once
V: TRBV6-5
DNA: TGTACCAGCCAGACCGGGGCGGGCTATGGCTACACCTTC
CDR3: CTSQTGAGYGYTF

J: TRBJ2-7
D: NA
size: NA
V: TRBV15
DNA: TGTGCCACCAGCAGCCAAGGGCGGGGCCAGTACGAGCAGTACTTC
CDR3: CATSSQGRGQYEQYF

J: TRBJ2-5
D: TRBD1
size: NA
V: TRBV10-3
DNA: TGTGCCAGCAGCCGACAGGGGGGATATACAAATTCGGAGACCCAGTACTTC
CDR3: CASSRQGGYTNSETQYF

J: TRBJ1-6
D: NA
size: many
V: TRBV12-3/TRBV12-4
DNA: TGTGCCAGCAGTTTAAGGGGAGCGGGTTCACCCCTCCACTTT
CDR3: CASSLRGAGSPLHF

J: TRBJ1-6
D: NA
size: many
V: TRBV19
DNA: TGTGCCAGTAGCGCGGACGGGAATTCACCCCTCCACTTT
CDR3: CASSADGNSPLHF

J: TRBJ2-5
D: NA
size: once
V: TRBV29-1
DNA: TGCAGCGTTTACGGTAGGGGGGCTTCGGAGACCCAGTACTTC
CDR3: CSVYGRGASETQYF

J: TRBJ1-5
D: NA
size: many
V: TRBV7-2
DNA: TGTGCCAGCGGGGAGAATTATAGCAATCAGCCCCAGCATTTT
CDR3: CASGENYSNQPQHF

J: TRBJ2-7
D: TRBD1
size: NA
V: TRBV2
DNA: TGTGCCAGCAGTGAAGCTATAGGACAGGGCTCCTACGAGCAGTACTTC
CDR3: CASSEAIGQGSYEQYF

J: TRBJ1-5
D: NA
size: many
V: TRBV3-1
DNA: TGTGCCAGCAGCCGAGGACAGCTTAATCAGCCCCAGCATTTT
CDR3: CASSRGQLNQPQHF

J: TRBJ1-4
D: NA
size: NA
V: TRBV10-3
DNA: TGTGCCATCAGTGCCGGACAACCAAATGAAAAACTGTTTTTT
CDR3: CAISAGQPNEKLFF

J: TRBJ1-1
D: TRBD1
size: many
V: TRBV15
DNA: TGTGCCACCAGCAGAGATGTGGAGGGGGCGGCGAACACTGAAGCTTTCTTT
CDR3: CATSRDVEGAANTEAFF

J: TRBJ2-7
D: TRBD1
size: NA
V: TRBV6-5
DNA: TGTGCCAGCCTCCGGACAGGGAACTACGAGCAGTACTTC
CDR3: CASLRTGNYEQYF

J: TRBJ1-1
D: NA
size: many
V: TRBV10-3
DNA: TGTGCCATTTGGGACCAACCAAGCACTGAAGCTTTCTTT
CDR3: CAIWDQPSTEAFF

J: TRBJ1-5
D: NA
size: NA
V: TRBV4-3
DNA: TGCGCCAGCAGCCAAGAAGGTCGGGGGGTCCAGCCCCAGCATTTT
CDR3: CASSQEGRGVQPQHF

J: TRBJ2-7
D: NA
size: many
V: TRBV2
DNA: TGTGCCAGCAGTGAAGCGTGGGCGTTCTACGAGCAGTACTTC
CDR3: CASSEAWAFYEQYF

J: TRBJ1-2
D: NA
size: NA
V: TRBV6-5
DNA: TGTGCCAGCACCCTAGGGGTGAGCTATGGCTACACCTTC
CDR3: CASTLGVSYGYTF

J: TRBJ2-5
D: TRBD2
size: NA
V: TRBV13
DNA: TGTGCCAGCAGCGGGGGAGGGCGGCCTCTACTGGAGACCCAGTACTTC
CDR3: CASSGGGRPLLETQYF

J: TRBJ1-2
D: TRBD1
size: NA
V: TRBV6-5
DNA: TGTGCCATCAGTTACCACCAACCACTCGGACAGGAGAACTATGGCTACACCTTC
CDR3: CAISYHQPLGQENYGYTF

J: TRBJ2-7
D: NA
size: few
V: TRBV9
DNA: TGTGCCAGCAGCTCGCATACCGACCGATTGAGGGTTTACGAGCAGTACTTC
CDR3: CASSSHTDRLRVYEQYF

J: TRBJ1-6
D: NA
size: many
V: TRBV6-1
DNA: TGTGCCAGCAGTGACAAGGATAATTCACCCCTCCACTTT
CDR3: CASSDKDNSPLHF

J: TRBJ1-1
D: NA
size: few
V: TRBV12-3/TRBV12-4
DNA: TGTGCCAGCAGTTACTTAAGGGACATTGAGATCACTGAAGCTTTCTTT
CDR3: CASSYLRDIEITEAFF

J: TRBJ1-5
D: NA
size: few
V: TRBV4-1
DNA: TGCGCCAGCAGCCAACCCTCGAGGGGACGCAATCAGCCCCAGCATTTT
CDR3: CASSQPSRGRNQPQHF

J: TRBJ2-7
D: TRBD1
size: NA
V: TRBV7-2
DNA: TGTGCCAGCAGCTATAATGGACAGGGTGGCTACGAGCAGTACTTC
CDR3: CASSYNGQGGYEQYF

J: TRBJ1-5
D: TRBD1
size: few
V: TRBV7-9
DNA: TGTGCCAGCAGCGGACAGGGGGGGGATCAGCCCCAGCATTTT
CDR3: CASSGQGGDQPQHF

J: TRBJ2-5
D: TRBD2
size: NA
V: TRBV20-1
DNA: TGCAGTGCCATACTAGCGGGGGGAGATACGCAGTACTTC
CDR3: CSAILAGGDTQYF

J: TRBJ2-2
D: NA
size: few
V: TRBV7-2
DNA: TGTGCCAGCAGCCTCTCTCTGCACGAGAAATGGACCGGGGAGCTGTTTTTT
CDR3: CASSLSLHEKWTGELFF